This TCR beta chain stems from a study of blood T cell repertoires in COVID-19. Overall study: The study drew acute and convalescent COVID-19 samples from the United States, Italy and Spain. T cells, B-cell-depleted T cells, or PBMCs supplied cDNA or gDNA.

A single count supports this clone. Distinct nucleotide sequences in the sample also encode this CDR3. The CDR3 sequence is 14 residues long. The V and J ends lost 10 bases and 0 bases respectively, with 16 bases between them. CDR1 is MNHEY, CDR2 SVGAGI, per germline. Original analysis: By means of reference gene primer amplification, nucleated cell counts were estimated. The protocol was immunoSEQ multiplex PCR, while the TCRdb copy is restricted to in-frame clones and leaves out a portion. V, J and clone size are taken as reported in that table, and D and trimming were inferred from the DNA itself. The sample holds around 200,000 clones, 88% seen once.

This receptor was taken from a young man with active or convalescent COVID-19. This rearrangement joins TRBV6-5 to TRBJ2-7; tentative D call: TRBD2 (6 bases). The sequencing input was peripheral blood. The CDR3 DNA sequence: TGTGCCACCCGATCCGGAGGGAGCTCCTACGAGCAGTACTTC. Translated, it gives CATRSGGSSYEQYF.